These 5 T cell receptor beta chains were sequenced from one sample in a study of cytomegalovirus exposure and HLA in healthy donors (dated by TCRdb to 2016 to 2017). The library came from the immunoSEQ multiplex PCR assay. For the multiplex PCR, a mixture combining 60 forward primers for TCR Vbeta segments and 13 reverse primers for TCR Jbeta segments was used. This immuneACCESS table, as held by TCRdb, lists in-frame sequences with V and J called but not all clones. Of the missing ones, under half trace to an unresolved V gene in checked studies; the others have no known cause. The sample includes about 130,000 clones, with 70% to 90% observed a single time. The top ten constitute over 1.5% of the sample. Sequenced: PBMCs. The receptor source for this set is a boy aged 5-17 years in good health and CMV-seronegative.

The chain uses TRBV18 and TRBJ2-1; TRBD2 agrees at 7 bases. J was trimmed by 8 bases and V by 1 base; bases with no gene match: 8. The CDR3 length is 15 residues. Germline CDR1 reads KGHSH; CDR2 reads LQKENI. The CDR3 bases are TGTGCCAGCTCACCACTAGGCGGGAGCGACGATGAGCAGTTCTTC. Translation gives CASSPLGGSDDEQFF.

This clone has more than one count but fewer than ten. This chain uses TRBV14 with TRBJ1-1; TRBD1 matches at 7 bases. The CDR3 totals 11 residues. Trimming took 4 bases from V and 8 from J; bases not matched to a gene: 1. The germline CDR1 and CDR2 sequences are SGHDN and FVKESK. The CDR3 sequence is CASSLDREAFF. The DNA for the CDR3 is TGTGCCAGCAGCCTGGACAGGGAAGCTTTCTTT.

V gene TRBV4-3 combines with J gene TRBJ2-1; the D gene is possibly TRBD2 (5 bases). In germline, CDR1 is LGHNA, CDR2 YSLEER. The CDR3 runs to 14 residues. V dropped 6 bases and J dropped 3 bases, with 12 bases sitting between them. The CDR3 sequence is CASREEQDYNEQFF. The DNA of the CDR3 is TGCGCCAGCAGGGAGGAACAAGACTACAATGAGCAGTTCTTC.

The chain couples TRBV2 to TRBJ2-7; D might be TRBD1 (6 bases). Per germline, CDR1 SNHLY and CDR2 FYNNEI. Between the trimmed V and J ends, which lost 5 bases and 7 bases, there was a span of 24 bases. The CDR3 totals 16 residues. CDR3 in amino acids: CASSSPRTQGWGEQYF. In nucleotides, the CDR3 is TGTGCCAGCAGTTCTCCTCGTACACAGGGATGGGGAGAGCAGTACTTC.

This sequence joins TRBV7-8 and TRBJ2-2, with D hard to call. The CDR3 extends over 15 amino acids. The germline V gene has CDR1 SGHVS and CDR2 FQNEAQ. The V end was cut by 2 bases, the J end by 0 bases, with 7 bases between. CDR3 region: CASSLLDTNTGELFF. The CDR3 DNA sequence: TGTGCCAGCAGCTTATTAGACACGAACACCGGGGAGCTGTTTTTT.